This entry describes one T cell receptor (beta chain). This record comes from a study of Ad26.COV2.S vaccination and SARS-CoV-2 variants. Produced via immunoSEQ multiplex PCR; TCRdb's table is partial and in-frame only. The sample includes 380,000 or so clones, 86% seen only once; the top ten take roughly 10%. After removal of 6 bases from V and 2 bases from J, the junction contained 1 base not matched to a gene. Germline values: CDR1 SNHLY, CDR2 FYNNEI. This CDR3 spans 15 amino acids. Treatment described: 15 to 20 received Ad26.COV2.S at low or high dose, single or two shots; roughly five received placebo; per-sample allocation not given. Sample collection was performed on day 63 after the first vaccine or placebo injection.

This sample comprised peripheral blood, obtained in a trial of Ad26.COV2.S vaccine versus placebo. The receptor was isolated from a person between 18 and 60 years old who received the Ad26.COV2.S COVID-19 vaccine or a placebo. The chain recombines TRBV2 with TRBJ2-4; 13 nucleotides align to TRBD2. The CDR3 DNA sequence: TGTGCCAGCAGGGGACTAGCGGGGTCCAAAAACATTCAGTACTTC. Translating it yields CASRGLAGSKNIQYF.